This entry describes one T cell receptor beta chain. These data are taken from a study of blood T cell repertoires in COVID-19. Turning to the study itself: Samples representing acute and convalescent COVID-19 were sourced from the United States, Italy and Spain. T cells, B-cell-depleted T cells, or PBMCs supplied cDNA or gDNA.

In the original analysis: Counts of nucleated cells, estimated from reference gene primer amplification, were obtained. The data were produced by immunoSEQ multiplex PCR, yet TCRdb's version contains in-frame clones alone and is incomplete. The V and J calls and clone size were taken over from that table, and D and trimming were inferred from the DNA. The table has around 85,000 clones, more than 75% seen once; the top ten hold about 7.8%. The CDR3 has 14 residues. Deletions cut 4 bases from V and 8 bases from J, with 18 bases between. The germline V gene has CDR1 SGHRS and CDR2 YFSETQ. The chain couples TRBV5-1 to TRBJ1-2, with D perhaps TRBD1 (5 bases). The sequence derives from a man aged 45 to 65 with active COVID-19. What was sequenced was peripheral blood. This CDR3 reads CASSTSQAWRGYTF. The CDR3 DNA reads as TGCGCCAGCAGCACTTCACAGGCTTGGAGAGGCTACACCTTC.